This TCR beta chain was found in a study of cytomegalovirus exposure and HLA in healthy donors. A multiplex PCR was run with 60 Vbeta primers and 13 Jbeta primers. This table comes from immunoSEQ multiplex PCR, and its TCRdb copy is limited to in-frame clones, with some not included. The table shows 80,000 to 130,000 clones, with approximately 70% occurring only once. Whole-study results and caveats: V- and J-gene trimming in TCR beta was tied to a missense DCLRE1C variant by an analysis performed later. Most observed TCR sequences were rare, whereas some public TCRs were detected in many donors.

A remark on this clone: The antigen is not known.

After removal of 3 bases from V and 4 bases from J, the junction contained 25 bases not matched to a gene. Germline CDR1 is MGHRA and CDR2 is YSYEKL. CDR3 length: 21 amino acids. The TCR was taken from a woman aged 18-29 years in good health and CMV-seropositive. Sequences were obtained from PBMCs. The chain recombines TRBV4-1 with TRBJ2-7, with 9 nucleotides matching TRBD1. This chain's CDR3 is CASSQPIWGDRDPGGSYEQYF. In DNA, the CDR3 is TGCGCCAGCAGCCAGCCAATTTGGGGGGACAGGGATCCCGGGGGGTCGTACGAGCAGTACTTC.